A selection of T cell receptor beta chains follows, all from one sample in a study of Ad26.COV2.S vaccination and SARS-CoV-2 variants. Sequencing was performed with immunoSEQ multiplex PCR; in TCRdb, only in-frame clones are kept and a portion is missing. The profile shows approximately 410,000 clones, around 92% of them singletons. Sample: peripheral blood, taken in a trial of Ad26.COV2.S vaccine versus placebo. All receptors derive from a person aged 18-60 years who received the Ad26.COV2.S COVID-19 vaccine or a placebo. The CDR3 runs from the conserved cysteine through the conserved F or W. The D gene is left open where the match is weak. Clone size is stated in some rows and not others, as once, few, many or a class when expanded.

>12|TRBV2|-|TRBJ1-2|-
CASNNFNYGYTF
TGTGCCAGCAACAACTTTAACTATGGCTACACCTTC
>17|TRBV9|-|TRBJ1-3|-
CASSVRPGTGRVDTIYF
TGTGCCAGCAGCGTAAGGCCCGGGACGGGCCGTGTAGACACCATATATTTT
>16|TRBV9|-|TRBJ2-2|once
CASSARQGGGRGELFF
TGTGCCAGCAGCGCGCGACAGGGAGGTGGCCGCGGGGAGCTGTTTTTT
>12|TRBV11-2|-|TRBJ2-1|once
CASSQNYNEQFF
TGTGCCAGCAGCCAGAACTACAATGAGCAGTTCTTC
>13|TRBV7-9|TRBD1|TRBJ1-1|-
CASGDRVKDEAFF
TGTGCCAGCGGAGACAGGGTGAAGGATGAAGCTTTCTTT
>14|TRBV4-3|TRBD2|TRBJ2-1|-
CASSLRTSSDEQFF
TGCGCCAGCAGCTTACGGACTAGCTCAGATGAGCAGTTCTTC
>15|TRBV27|TRBD2|TRBJ2-1|-
CASSLSAGGLSEQFF
TGTGCCAGCAGTTTGTCTGCGGGGGGGCTTAGCGAGCAGTTCTTC
>15|TRBV9|TRBD1|TRBJ2-7|-
CASSVTGTGFYEQYF
TGTGCCAGCAGCGTGACCGGGACAGGATTCTACGAGCAGTACTTC
>13|TRBV12-3/TRBV12-4|-|TRBJ2-2|-
CASSHERAGELFF
TGTGCCAGCAGTCATGAGAGGGCCGGGGAGCTGTTTTTT
>14|TRBV9|-|TRBJ1-2|-
CASSVAGEGYGYTF
TGTGCCAGCAGCGTCGCAGGGGAGGGCTATGGCTACACCTTC
>15|TRBV3-1/TRBV3-2|-|TRBJ1-5|-
CASSQGHGSNQPQHF
TGTGCCAGCAGCCAAGGACACGGCAGCAATCAGCCCCAGCATTTT
>15|TRBV6-2/TRBV6-3|-|TRBJ1-4|-
CASSPNTATNEKLFF
TGTGCCAGCAGTCCGAACACTGCCACTAATGAAAAACTGTTTTTT
>14|TRBV20-1|TRBD1|TRBJ2-2|-
CSASSRGLTGELFF
TGCAGTGCTAGTTCCAGGGGGCTCACCGGGGAGCTGTTTTTT
>15|TRBV21-1|-|TRBJ1-2|-
CASTKGQGANYGYTF
TGTGCCAGCACCAAGGGACAGGGGGCAAACTATGGCTACACCTTC
>14|TRBV12-5|-|TRBJ1-1|-
CASGFGGLSTEAFF
TGTGCTAGTGGTTTTGGGGGGCTGAGCACTGAAGCTTTCTTT
>15|TRBV24-1|-|TRBJ1-4|-
CATSDPGARNEKLFF
TGTGCCACCAGTGACCCCGGGGCTCGAAATGAAAAACTGTTTTTT
>17|TRBV19|TRBD1|TRBJ1-2|-
CASSIDPPTGFVYGYTF
TGTGCCAGTAGTATAGACCCACCGACAGGGTTCGTCTATGGCTACACCTTC
>16|TRBV7-8|-|TRBJ1-6|-
CASLDSPSSYNSPLHF
TGTGCCAGCTTGGACAGCCCGAGCTCCTATAATTCACCCCTCCACTTT
>15|TRBV6-5|-|TRBJ2-7|-
CASSYSGGSSYEQYF
TGTGCCAGCAGTTACTCGGGGGGTAGCTCCTACGAGCAGTACTTC
>14|TRBV28|TRBD1|TRBJ1-5|-
CASIQGGGNQPQHF
TGTGCCAGCATTCAAGGGGGCGGCAATCAGCCCCAGCATTTT
>11|TRBV7-8|-|TRBJ2-7|-
CASSLSYEQYF
TGTGCCAGCAGCCTTTCCTACGAGCAGTACTTC
>16|TRBV10-3|-|TRBJ1-5|-
CATAKRGDGEGEAQHF
TGTGCCACCGCGAAAAGGGGAGACGGGGAGGGGGAGGCCCAGCATTTT
>14|TRBV6-5|-|TRBJ2-7|-
CASRTGHHSYEQYF
TGTGCCAGCAGGACGGGACACCACTCCTACGAGCAGTACTTC
>16|TRBV7-2|TRBD1|TRBJ2-2|-
CASSSRAGGLAGELFF
TGTGCCAGCAGCTCCCGGGCAGGGGGCCTTGCCGGGGAGCTGTTTTTT
>15|TRBV19|TRBD1|TRBJ1-4|-
CASSTAGGPNEKLFF
TGTGCCAGTAGTACCGCAGGGGGACCTAATGAAAAACTGTTTTTT
>12|TRBV12-3/TRBV12-4|-|TRBJ2-1|-
CASRATNNEQFF
TGTGCCAGCAGGGCGACTAACAATGAGCAGTTCTTC
>15|TRBV18|-|TRBJ2-1|-
CASSPTQGGGNEQFF
TGTGCCAGCTCACCCACCCAGGGAGGGGGCAATGAGCAGTTCTTC
>15|TRBV5-1|-|TRBJ1-1|-
CASSENGPLSTEAFF
TGCGCCAGCAGCGAGAATGGTCCTCTGAGCACTGAAGCTTTCTTT
>15|TRBV28|TRBD1|TRBJ1-2|-
CASSVRGPSLFGYTF
TGTGCCAGCAGTGTCAGGGGGCCTTCTTTGTTTGGCTACACCTTC
>13|TRBV14|-|TRBJ1-2|-
CASSQFGPYGYTF
TGTGCCAGCAGCCAATTCGGCCCTTATGGCTACACCTTC
>13|TRBV12-3/TRBV12-4|-|TRBJ2-5|-
CASTPSEKETQYF
TGTGCCAGCACCCCCTCAGAAAAAGAGACCCAGTACTTC
>12|TRBV9|-|TRBJ2-7|once
CASSVLSGEQYF
TGTGCCAGCAGCGTATTATCGGGAGAGCAGTACTTC
>17|TRBV11-2|TRBD2|TRBJ2-7|-
CASSLGSGVRETAQQYF
TGTGCCAGCAGCTTAGGTAGCGGGGTAAGAGAAACGGCACAGCAGTACTTC
>18|TRBV6-2/TRBV6-3|-|TRBJ2-7|-
CASSSRLGRRQSSYEQYF
TGTGCCAGCAGTTCAAGACTTGGCAGGCGTCAGAGCTCCTACGAGCAGTACTTC
>17|TRBV5-6|-|TRBJ2-2|-
CASSLSSRGTRAGELFF
TGTGCCAGCAGCTTATCCTCTCGGGGAACACGGGCCGGGGAGCTGTTTTTT